This paragraph reports one TCR beta chain. What it binds is not known. Measured with immunoSEQ multiplex PCR; TCRdb has only the in-frame clones, and not every one. The sample has 150,000 to 160,000 clones, approximately 90% seen once. The data belong to a study of radiation and T cells in renal cell carcinoma. The sample's time point: blood 2 weeks post-SBRT. The treatment was: 15 Gy SBRT to primary tumor, nephrectomy 4 weeks later. Serial blood draws occurred at baseline and 2 and 4 weeks post-SBRT. With 2 bases clipped from V and 16 bases from J, the junction kept 10 bases outside the gene matches. CDR3 length: 13 amino acids. Germline V lookup: CDR1 MNHNS, CDR2 SASEGT. Study results and limitations: Pretreatment tumor biopsies were lacking, so baseline clonotypes are unknown.

Sequences were derived from blood, sampled from a patient whose treatment included radiotherapy and nephrectomy. The rearrangement links TRBV6-1 to TRBJ1-4; 7 positions agree with TRBD1. This sequence was found in a woman between 50 and 59 years old with renal cell carcinoma. The CDR3 nucleotides read TGTGCCAGCAGTGAACAGGGGGGGACTAGAGCGTTTTTT. Translated: CASSEQGGTRAFF.